This T cell receptor beta chain derives from a study of cytomegalovirus exposure and HLA in healthy donors. Study outcomes and limitations: Fewer N-insertions (relative to the approximately 670-donor mean) were reportedly seen in an Asian-associated ancestry cluster in a later analysis. For TCR beta chains, V- and J-gene trimming was later linked to a missense DCLRE1C variant. Later analysis suggested links between common viral pathogens and several top significant clusters. Cytomegalovirus status, reportedly, was diagnosed with high specificity and sensitivity by the classifier.

PCR was performed using 60 Vbeta and 13 Jbeta primers. Profiling relied on immunoSEQ multiplex PCR, and the TCRdb table lists in-frame clones only, not all of them. The sample records more than 95,000 clones, 75% to 85% being singletons. As to this clone: Antigen unknown.

V was pared by 0 bases and J by 2 bases, with 8 bases between. Germline CDR1 LGHNA, CDR2 YSLEER. The CDR3 runs to 15 residues. The receptor's source is a woman in her forties or fifties in good health and CMV-seropositive. The sequenced sample was PBMCs. The chain uses TRBV4-3 and TRBJ1-5; weak D call: TRBD1 (6 bases). The CDR3 sequence is CASSQDSGGNQPQHF. The CDR3 nucleotides are TGCGCCAGCAGCCAAGATTCAGGGGGCAATCAGCCCCAGCATTTT.